A single sample is the source of the 10 T cell receptor beta chains below, sequenced in a study of T-cell memory formation after mild COVID-19. TCRdb called the 5' RACE reads again in MiXCR, with one record for every CDR3 protein. In the table there are 250,000 to 350,000 distinct CDR3 sequences, approximately 14% of which are singletons. Source material: PBMCs or a T cell subset sorted from them (not recorded which). These receptors originate from a young man who had mild COVID-19 (a few samples of this study predate the infection). Cell type and time point are not known.

This clonotype was detected ten times or more. CDR3 DNA sequence: TGTGCCATCAGAAGACAGGGTGCCACCGGGGAGCTGTTTTTT. It codes for CAIRRQGATGELFF. The chain joins TRBV10-3 to TRBJ2-2; TRBD1 agrees at 7 bases. J was trimmed by 4 bases and V by 6 bases; bases with no gene match: 5. The CDR3 extends over 14 amino acids. Germline V gene lookup returns CDR1 ENHRY and CDR2 SYGVKD.

A few counts support this clonotype. J is TRBJ2-1 and V is TRBV5-4; 13 positions agree with TRBD2. With V trimmed by 2 bases and J by 5 bases, 1 base remained unmatched. CDR1 is SGHNT, CDR2 YYREEE, per germline (reference sequence). The CDR3 has 15 residues. CDR3 nucleotides: TGTGCCAGCAGCTTTGGGACTAGCGGGGACAATGAGCAGTTCTTC. It yields the protein CASSFGTSGDNEQFF.

This clonotype was counted between two and nine times. The rearrangement uses TRBV18 and TRBJ2-2; 7 positions match TRBD2. The CDR3 has 18 amino acids. V lost 3 bases and J lost 9; bases outside the gene matches: 19. The germline V gene encodes CDR1 KGHSH and CDR2 LQKENI. CDR3 nucleotide sequence: TGTGCCAGCTCACCCGGCCTTTTCGGGCGGGGGATTCGGCGGGAGCTGTTTTTT. Encoded protein: CASSPGLFGRGIRRELFF.

This clonotype was counted between two and nine times. The J gene is TRBJ1-6, the V gene TRBV19, with 9 bases aligning to TRBD1. Unmatched junction bases numbered 15, after V lost 6 bases and J lost 9 bases. CDR3 length: 17 amino acids. The germline V gene has CDR1 LNHDA and CDR2 SQIVND (reference sequence). The CDR3 nucleotides read TGTGCCAGTAGCGGCGTCAAAACCGGGACAGGGACTTCACCCCTCCACTTT. It is translated as CASSGVKTGTGTSPLHF.

This chain connects TRBV2 to TRBJ1-6; 9 nucleotides align to TRBD1. The V segment lost 6 bases and the J segment 9 bases; nucleotides outside the gene matches: 12. This CDR3 contains 16 residues. CDR1 is SNHLY and CDR2 is FYNNEI in the germline V gene. CDR3 protein: CASSLTGGSAGSPLHF. The CDR3 DNA sequence: TGTGCCAGCAGCCTGACAGGGGGGTCCGCGGGTTCACCCCTCCACTTT.

Details on this clonotype: The conserved closing phenylalanine or tryptophan is absent in this CDR3, likely reflecting a read error. The chain links TRBV29-1 to TRBJ2-6; TRBD1 agrees at 12 bases. After removal of 7 bases from V and 0 bases from J, the junction contained 7 bases not matched to a gene. Germline V CDR1 and CDR2: SQVTM, ANQGSEA. This CDR3 region has 17 residues. CDR3 protein: CSALGQGAFSGANVLTL. CDR3 nucleotide sequence: TGCAGCGCGCTGGGACAGGGGGCCTTCTCTGGGGCCAACGTCCTGACTTTG.

This clonotype has at least ten counts. J is TRBJ2-3 and V is TRBV7-2; TRBD2 agrees at 12 bases. The CDR3 consists of 14 residues. Per the germline V gene, CDR1 is SGHTA and CDR2 is FQGNSA. After removal of 7 bases from V and 5 bases from J, the junction contained 4 bases not matched to a gene. CDR3 sequence reads: CASTLAGGLDTQYF. The CDR3 DNA is TGTGCCAGCACCCTAGCGGGGGGGCTAGATACGCAGTATTTT.

The chain has TRBV15 and TRBJ1-4; the D gene is possibly TRBD1 (5 bases). Germline V CDR1 and CDR2: LNHNV, YYDKDF (reference sequence). Trimming took off 0 bases at V and 0 bases at J, with 8 bases between the two ends. This CDR3 contains 16 residues. The CDR3 DNA follows: TGTGCCACCAGCAGAGATAGCAGGGCAACTAATGAAAAACTGTTTTTT. Translating gives CATSRDSRATNEKLFF.

Worth noting for this clonotype: One end of the junction fails to match germline, which may point to a read error. The CDR3 is CASRRTGALNQTQHF. CDR3 in DNA: TGTGCCAGCAGACGGACAGGGGCCCTAAATCAGACCCAGCATTTT. V usage is TRBV12-3 or TRBV12-4 and J usage is TRBJ1-5; 9 nucleotides align to TRBD1. The CDR3 extends over 15 amino acids.

This chain links TRBV7-6 with TRBJ1-5; weak D call: TRBD1 (6 bases). The CDR3 totals 16 residues. V shed 7 bases and J shed 9 bases, with 25 bases lying between them. Germline CDR1 SGHVS, CDR2 FNYEAQ. The CDR3 loop is CASIWGARTLSRPQHF. Here the CDR3 DNA reads TGTGCCAGCATCTGGGGGGCTCGTACCCTCTCGAGGCCCCAGCATTTT. Using reference TRBV7-6 and TRBJ1-5 for the parts outside the CDR3, the full variable domain is GAGVSQSPRYKVTKRGQDVALRCDPISGHVSLYWYRQALGQGPEFLTYFNYEAQQDKSGLPNDRFSAERPEGSISTLTIQRTEQRDSAMYRCASIWGARTLSRPQHFGDGTRLSIL.